Presented here are 5 T cell receptor beta chains from one specimen sequenced in a study of T cells in narcolepsy. Sequencing was performed with immunoSEQ multiplex PCR; in TCRdb, only in-frame clones are kept and a portion is missing. The top ten hold 1% to 1.5% of the sample, which has around 42,000 clones, around 89% seen once. The sequenced sample was CD45RA- memory CD4+ T cells from PBMCs. These receptors were collected from a human donor with narcolepsy.

The chain uses TRBV11-2 and TRBJ2-5; 9 nucleotides align to TRBD2. CDR1 and CDR2 (germline): SGHAT, FQNNGV. The trim removed 1 base at V and 2 bases at J, leaving 2 bases unmatched. The CDR3 contains 15 residues. The CDR3 DNA reads TGTGCCAGCAGCTTAGTCCTAGCGGGACAAGAGACCCAGTACTTC. It translates to CASSLVLAGQETQYF.

V and J are TRBV18 and TRBJ2-7; TRBD1 is a possible D gene (6 bases). The CDR3 totals 16 residues. CDR1 is KGHSH and CDR2 is LQKENI in the germline V gene. The V end was cut by 3 bases, the J end by 7 bases, with 22 bases between. The CDR3 sequence: CASSPNPPTGPGEQYF. DNA for the CDR3: TGTGCCAGCTCACCGAACCCTCCAACAGGGCCGGGGGAGCAGTACTTC.

The chain combines TRBV11-2 with TRBJ1-2; no clear D. The CDR3 covers 13 residues. The germline CDR1 and CDR2 sequences are SGHAT and FQNNGV. V shed 0 bases and J shed 4 bases, with 6 bases lying between them. The CDR3 nucleotides are TGTGCCAGCAGCTTAGAGTCGGGCTATGGCTACACCTTC. Translation: CASSLESGYGYTF.

The table lists this clone with a count of one. This chain joins TRBV5-6 and TRBJ2-7; D is undetermined. The CDR3 is 13 amino acids. CDR1 and CDR2 from the germline V gene are SGHDT and YYEEEE. The V gene lost 0 bases and the J gene lost 0 bases, with 4 bases spanning the gap. CDR3 region: CASSLGVSYEQYF. DNA of the CDR3: TGTGCCAGCAGCTTGGGAGTCTCCTACGAGCAGTACTTC.

J is TRBJ2-5 and V is TRBV7-8, with TRBD2 matching 9 bases. V gave up 5 bases and J gave up 5 bases; unmatched junction bases: 18. This CDR3 is built from 18 residues. Germline values: CDR1 SGHVS, CDR2 FQNEAQ. DNA of the CDR3: TGTGCCAGCAGCGTTAGGGGCGGGAGGGCCAAGAAATGGGAGACCCAGTACTTC. Encoded protein: CASSVRGGRAKKWETQYF.